The TCR beta chain described here comes from a study of blood T cell repertoires in COVID-19. The V and J ends lost 6 bases and 7 bases, in that order; junction bases with no gene match: 6. In germline, CDR1 is MNHEY, CDR2 SVGAGI. This CDR3 spans 14 amino acids. TCRdb's table, derived via immunoSEQ multiplex PCR, lists solely in-frame clones and lacks some. Of 130,000 or so clones in the sample, approximately 85% were seen once. The sequenced material came from peripheral blood. This receptor was identified in a human donor in a cohort sampled during active COVID-19. The gene calls are TRBV6-5 and TRBJ1-2; 12 nucleotides align to TRBD1. CDR3 amino acids: CASRPGQGASGYTF. The CDR3 DNA sequence: TGTGCCAGCAGGCCGGGACAGGGGGCTAGTGGCTACACCTTC.